This T cell receptor (beta chain) stems from a study of response to subunit inactivated influenza vaccine. Whole-study findings and limits: A suggestion made by the authors is that each seasonal influenza vaccination recruits few new T cells.

A note on this clonotype: The antigen remains unidentified.

TCRdb processed the RT-PCR reads anew with MiXCR; each CDR3 protein has one entry. The sample lists over 750,000 distinct CDR3 sequences, about 20% occurring once. Sequenced here: PBMCs from blood, sampled about 5 days after vaccination. This receptor was obtained from a man aged 45-60 years who received an inactivated influenza vaccine.

The CDR3 nucleotides are TGTGCCAGCAGCTTAAATCCCACAGATACGCAGTATTTT. Translation: CASSLNPTDTQYF. V and J are TRBV7-3 and TRBJ2-3; D call uncertain. CDR1 is SGHTA and CDR2 is FQGTGA in the germline V gene. The CDR3 is 13 residues long. Deletions cut 1 base from V and 2 bases from J, with 4 bases between.